This T cell receptor beta chain was documented in a study of T cells after somatic rescue of genetic block. Deletions cut 3 bases from V and 3 bases from J, with 9 bases between. The CDR3 runs to 14 residues. In germline, CDR1 is KGHSH, CDR2 LQKENI. Data came from immunoSEQ multiplex PCR; TCRdb stores just in-frame clones and leaves some out. The sample shows some 90,000 clones, 85% to 90% of them seen only once. The chain joins TRBV18 to TRBJ2-1; no firm D call. Sample: peripheral blood mononuclear cells (PBMCs). The clonotype originates from a woman aged 18-29 years. In DNA form, the CDR3 reads TGTGCCAGCTCACCGGAGAAGGGCTACAATGAGCAGTTCTTC. Its protein product is CASSPEKGYNEQFF.